The clone carrying this T cell receptor beta chain was seen just once. Its antigen is as yet unknown. As for the donors, each was a healthy bone marrow donor. The sample is drawn from a study of cytomegalovirus exposure and HLA in healthy donors. Whole-study findings and limits: An Asian-associated ancestry cluster reportedly showed fewer N-insertions than the approximately 660-donor mean in a later analysis.

The PCR employed 60 Vbeta primers together with 13 Jbeta primers. The table came from immunoSEQ multiplex PCR; TCRdb's copy has only in-frame clones and leaves some out. The table records 210,000 or so clones, approximately 78% of them present only once. The sample consisted of PBMCs. The TCR sequence derives from a boy aged 5-17 years in good health and CMV-seronegative.

The CDR3 coding sequence is TGTGCCAGCAGCCGGGACTACTCAAACACCGGGGAGCTGTTTTTT. Protein: CASSRDYSNTGELFF. V gene TRBV6-1 combines with J gene TRBJ2-2; 7 nucleotides agree with TRBD2. Germline trimming cut 6 bases from V and 2 bases from J; bases unmatched to any gene: 6. This CDR3 is 15 amino acids long. Germline V lookup: CDR1 MNHNS, CDR2 SASEGT.